This T cell receptor beta chain was obtained from a study of early T cells in non-severe SARS-CoV-2 infection. Each single cDNA molecule received a unique molecular identifier. Each CDR3 protein is one row after TCRdb ran MiXCR on the 5' RACE reads. The sample lists about 110,000 distinct CDR3 sequences, over 8.5% occurring once. The CDR3 has 11 residues. The V gene's germline CDR1 is SGHAT and CDR2 FQNNGV. V gave up 5 bases and J gave up 2 bases, with 3 bases separating them. This clonotype was recorded at least ten times. Sequenced: whole blood. The receptor's source is an adult who was a healthcare worker with PCR-confirmed SARS-CoV-2 infection or an uninfected control (not recorded which). This rearrangement joins TRBV11-2 to TRBJ2-5; D gene unclear. This chain's CDR3 is CASSAQETQYF. As DNA, the CDR3 is TGTGCCAGCAGCGCACAAGAGACCCAGTACTTC.